The entry below describes one T cell receptor beta chain. Its antigen is unidentified. The sample is drawn from a study of early T cells in non-severe SARS-CoV-2 infection. Turning to the study itself: Bulk RNA isolated from unsorted whole blood underwent sequencing; chains were not paired.

General study points: A preference for anti-spike CD8 responses marked VDJdb matching, which missed private and CD4 specificities.

The V segment lost 5 bases and the J segment 6 bases; nucleotides outside the gene matches: 7. This CDR3 has 13 amino acids. CDR1 MNHEY and CDR2 SVGAGI come from the germline V gene. TCRdb used MiXCR to reprocess the 5' RACE reads, holding one entry per CDR3 protein. This table has some 97,000 distinct CDR3 sequences, 9.5% to 11% appearing once. The V call is TRBV6-5, the J call TRBJ2-7; TRBD2 agrees at 7 bases. Source: whole blood, taken at baseline. The sequence was collected from an adult who was a healthcare worker with PCR-confirmed SARS-CoV-2 infection or an uninfected control (not recorded which). CDR3 bases: TGTGCCAGCAGTGCCCCGGGAGGCCGCGAGCAGTACTTC. Translating it yields CASSAPGGREQYF.